The rows below give T cell receptor beta chains drawn from one sample of a study of spatial heterogeneity in lung cancer. TCRdb independently ran MiXCR on the 5' RACE reads; one entry per CDR3 protein. The repertoire consists of some 5,400 distinct CDR3 sequences, with roughly 3.8% occurring once and the leading ten covering 12%. The source was normal lung tissue next to the tumor, collected at surgery. All receptors come from a male donor with early-stage non-small cell lung cancer. CDR3s include the opening cysteine and the closing phenylalanine or tryptophan. The order of the fields is D gene, clone size, J gene, V gene, CDR3 DNA, CDR3 protein. D genes are given only for firm matches. The size of a clone is reported for some rows only, either as once, few or many, or as a class for expanded clones.

>NA|many|TRBJ2-7|TRBV20-1
TGCAGTGCTCAGCCGGAGGACGAGCAGTACTTC
CSAQPEDEQYF
>TRBD1|medium-sized|TRBJ1-6|TRBV11-2
TGTGCCAGCAGCCTATGGGACAGGGAAAGGGGATCACCCCTCCACTTT
CASSLWDRERGSPLHF
>NA|medium-sized|TRBJ2-6|TRBV4-1
TGCGCCAGCAGCCAAGAGGATAGCCAACCCCCTGGGGCCAACGTCCTGACTTTC
CASSQEDSQPPGANVLTF
>TRBD2|few|TRBJ2-1|TRBV4-1
TGCGCCAGCAGCCTTTCCCCTAGCGGGGGTTACAATGAGCAGTTCTTC
CASSLSPSGGYNEQFF
>TRBD2|many|TRBJ2-1|TRBV20-1
TGCAGTGCTACGAGCGGGGGGTTGCCCAATGAGCAGTTCTTC
CSATSGGLPNEQFF
>NA|many|TRBJ2-1|TRBV5-6
TGTGCCAGCAGCTTCGGATGGGGGGCCTACAATGAGCAGTTCTTC
CASSFGWGAYNEQFF
>TRBD1|medium-sized|TRBJ2-1|TRBV2
TGTGCCAGCAGTGGGGACCGGGACAGGGGTTACAATGAGCAGTTCTTC
CASSGDRDRGYNEQFF
>NA|NA|TRBJ2-2|TRBV29-1
TGCAGCGTTGAGAGAGCCGGGGAGCTGTTTTTT
CSVERAGELFF
>NA|few|TRBJ2-3|TRBV19
TGTGCCAGTAGCCTACCTCCTAGGGATACGCAGTATTTT
CASSLPPRDTQYF
>NA|NA|TRBJ2-3|TRBV27
TGTGCCAGCAGTTTACGGGATTTCGGCGGCGGGCCAGATACGCAGTATTTT
CASSLRDFGGGPDTQYF
>TRBD1|many|TRBJ2-3|TRBV7-9
TGTGCCAGCAGTCAGACGACAGGGGGTAGCACAGATACGCAGTATTTT
CASSQTTGGSTDTQYF
>NA|medium-sized|TRBJ2-4|TRBV12-3/TRBV12-4
TGTGCCAGCAGTTTAGGGCATACCAAAAACATTCAGTACTTC
CASSLGHTKNIQYF
>NA|many|TRBJ1-2|TRBV3-1
TGTGCCAGCAGCGGGCAACACTATGGCTACACCTTC
CASSGQHYGYTF
>NA|medium-sized|TRBJ2-1|TRBV3-1
TGTGCCAGCAGCCAAGCTTCCGGGCTCTACCCCCTCAATGAGCAGTTCTTC
CASSQASGLYPLNEQFF
>NA|many|TRBJ1-4|TRBV20-1
TGCAGTGCTAGAGATGTCCCTAATGAAAAACTGTTTTTT
CSARDVPNEKLFF
>NA|many|TRBJ1-1|TRBV14
TGTGCCAGCAGCCAAGGAGCAAAGAACACTGAAGCTTTCTTT
CASSQGAKNTEAFF
>NA|medium-sized|TRBJ1-1|TRBV12-3/TRBV12-4
TGTGCCAGCAGGAATAGGAACACTGAAGCTTTCTTT
CASRNRNTEAFF
>NA|many|TRBJ1-6|TRBV7-9
TGTGCCAGCAGCTTAGTTGGGGCAGGATCACCCCTCCACTTT
CASSLVGAGSPLHF
>NA|NA|TRBJ2-2|TRBV11-1
TGTGACAGAAGATTAAGAAATAGAGAGAACAAAGGGGAGATGTTTTTT
CDRRLRNRENKGEMFF
>NA|many|TRBJ1-2|TRBV12-3/TRBV12-4
TGTGCCAGCACAAGTTCGGGGGAAAGGGCGGTTCGCTACACCTTC
CASTSSGERAVRYTF
>TRBD1|few|TRBJ1-1|TRBV29-1
TGCAGCGTACGGACAGGGGGCGTGACTGAAGCTTTCTTT
CSVRTGGVTEAFF
>NA|medium-sized|TRBJ1-5|TRBV20-1
TGCAGTGCTAGAGAAGGAGTGGGGGTAAGGGGCAATCAGCCCCAGCATTTT
CSAREGVGVRGNQPQHF
>NA|medium-sized|TRBJ1-1|TRBV30
TGTGCCTGGACAACCCGGACCTCTGAAGCTTTCTTT
CAWTTRTSEAFF
>NA|medium-sized|TRBJ2-5|TRBV14
TGTGCCAGCAGCCAGGATCTAGGCATGATGGAGACCCAGTACTTC
CASSQDLGMMETQYF
>TRBD1|many|TRBJ1-6|TRBV5-6
TGTGCCAGCAGCTTGGTACAGGGGAATTCACCCCTCCACTTT
CASSLVQGNSPLHF
>NA|medium-sized|TRBJ1-4|TRBV9
TGTGCCAGCAGCCCCAACGGACAAGCAACTAATGAAAAACTGTTTTTT
CASSPNGQATNEKLFF
>NA|medium-sized|TRBJ2-2|TRBV2
TGTGCCAGCAGTGATTGGCTAACCGGGGAGCTGTTTTTT
CASSDWLTGELFF
>TRBD2|medium-sized|TRBJ2-1|TRBV7-2
TGTGCCAGCAGCTCCACTAGCGGGGGCAGGGAGCAGTTCTTC
CASSSTSGGREQFF
>NA|NA|TRBJ1-3|TRBV3-1
TGTGCCAGCAGTCCATATAGGGAGAAAAACACCATATATTTT
CASSPYREKNTIYF
>NA|many|TRBJ2-2|TRBV15
TGTGCCACCAGCAGTGGGGCAGCAGAGAACACCGGGGAGCTGTTTTTT
CATSSGAAENTGELFF
>TRBD2|many|TRBJ2-1|TRBV6-5
TGTGCCAGCAGCCTAGACCCGGGACTAGACCGCAATGAGCAGTTCTTC
CASSLDPGLDRNEQFF
>NA|medium-sized|TRBJ1-5|TRBV27
TGTGCCAGCAGCGTGAATAGCAATCAGCCCCAGCATTTT
CASSVNSNQPQHF
>NA|few|TRBJ2-7|TRBV7-8
TGTGCCAGCCGGCCCGGGACGGGTACCTACGAGCAGTACTTC
CASRPGTGTYEQYF
>NA|many|TRBJ1-6|TRBV3-1
TGTGCCAGCAGCGAGGGTGGGTCTTCACCCCTCCACTTT
CASSEGGSSPLHF
>NA|medium-sized|TRBJ2-7|TRBV7-8
TGTGCCAGCAGCTTAGCCGACGCCTCAAGGCACTTC
CASSLADASRHF
>TRBD2|medium-sized|TRBJ2-1|TRBV4-1
TGCGCCAGCAGCCATTTCGGGACTATGGGTCACGGTGAGCAGTTCTTC
CASSHFGTMGHGEQFF